This T cell receptor (beta chain) was obtained from a study of CD8+ T cells in alopecia areata. Study-level results: Many expanded lesional clones stayed in scalp and blood while on tofacitinib.

Comment on this clone: Its antigen is not known.

Indicated treatment: oral pan-JAK inhibitor, 5-10 mg twice daily. Reverse transcription of extracted RNA yielded cDNA, which provided the sequencing template. Measured with immunoSEQ multiplex PCR; TCRdb has only the in-frame clones, and not every one. This sample has 60,000 to 90,000 clones, with about 71% found just once. The CDR3 spans 12 residues. CDR1 and CDR2 (germline): SGHRS, YFSETQ. The ends were cut back, 2 bases at V and 7 bases at J, with 6 bases in the middle. The material was CD8+ T cells sorted from blood, obtained at week 24, from a patient treated with tofacitinib. This TCR was recovered from a human donor with alopecia areata. This sequence joins TRBV5-1 and TRBJ2-2; D gene ambiguous. CDR3 nucleotides: TGCGCCAGCAGCTTCAGCCGCGGGGAGCTGTTTTTT. It encodes CASSFSRGELFF.